What follows are 5 T cell receptor beta chains derived from one specimen sequenced in a study of blood T cells in healthy people across ages. Sample-barcoded 5' priming and a J-beta primer mix drove a second PCR of about 7 to 11 cycles. TCRdb re-analysed the 5' RACE reads in MiXCR, keeping a single row per CDR3 protein. Seen here are more than 650,000 distinct CDR3 sequences, about 53% observed once, and the top ten hold around 41%. The sequenced sample was blood. All receptors derive from a man at least 80 years old in good health.

The chain has TRBV7-2 and TRBJ2-3; D tentatively fits TRBD1 or TRBD2 (5 bases each). This CDR3 is 16 amino acids long. Germline V gene data show CDR1 as SGHTA and CDR2 as FQGNSA. Deletions cut 6 bases from V and 3 bases from J, with 19 bases between. The CDR3 loop reads CASRPAWGRGTDTQYF. For the CDR3, the DNA is TGTGCCAGCAGACCAGCGTGGGGGAGAGGGACAGATACGCAGTATTTT. Together with reference TRBV7-2 and TRBJ2-3, the CDR3 gives the full variable domain: GAGVSQSPSNKVTEKGKDVELRCDPISGHTALYWYRQSLGQGLEFLIYFQGNSAPDKSGLPSDRFSAERTGGSVSTLTIQRTQQEDSAVYLCASRPAWGRGTDTQYFGPGTRLTVL.

The chain carries TRBV20-1 and TRBJ2-1, with TRBD1 identical over 8 bases. This CDR3 contains 17 residues. Unmatched junction bases numbered 16, after V lost 3 bases and J lost 6 bases. Germline V gene lookup returns CDR1 DFQATT and CDR2 SNEGSKA (reference sequence). The CDR3 nucleotides read TGCAGTGCTAGCCCTATCCCGGACAGGGTGGGAGCCAATGAGCAGTTCTTC. It codes for CSASPIPDRVGANEQFF.

V gene TRBV29-1 combines with J gene TRBJ1-2; 10 bases are a match to TRBD1. V was clipped by 6 bases and J by 2 bases; unmatched bases: 0. Germline V lookup: CDR1 SQVTM, CDR2 ANQGSEA. The length of the CDR3 is 12 residues. CDR3 in amino acids: CSVDRGNYGYTF. Here the CDR3 DNA reads TGCAGCGTGGACAGGGGGAACTATGGCTACACCTTC.

The chain is built from TRBV11-1 and TRBJ2-5; 7 bases map to TRBD1. The J call may not be correct, given that the DNA end is closer to TRBJ2-7. The CDR3 has 13 residues. The germline V gene encodes CDR1 SGHAT and CDR2 FQDESV (reference sequence). The CDR3 here is CASSPAQGDEQYF. CDR3 sequence (DNA): TGTGCCAGCAGCCCAGCTCAGGGGGACGAGCAGTACTTC.

This clonotype was recorded a few times. The chain is built from TRBV6-2 or TRBV6-3 and TRBJ2-7; 7 bases agree with TRBD2. The end of the DNA aligns better with TRBJ2-5, so the J call may be wrong. Germline loops: CDR1 MNHEY, CDR2 SVGEGT. The CDR3 contains 15 residues. CDR3 sequence reads: CASSYSSSGQETQYF. The CDR3, as DNA: TGTGCCAGCAGTTACTCGTCTAGCGGTCAAGAGACCCAGTACTTC.